These T cell receptor beta chains were read from a single sample in a study of cytomegalovirus exposure and HLA in healthy donors. Assay: immunoSEQ multiplex PCR; the TCRdb copy retains only in-frame clones and omits some. This table has over 100,000 clones, about 70% appearing once. What was sequenced was PBMCs. The receptors originated from a woman in her twenties or thirties in good health and CMV-seronegative. Each CDR3 is given with its conserved first and last residue.

>TRBV27|TRBJ1-6
CASSRKGQGTSPLHF
>TRBV2|TRBJ1-1
CASSRTGLYTEAFF
>TRBV5-1|TRBJ1-1
CASSPQGIPNTEAFF
>TRBV7-2|TRBJ1-5
CASSLGIGVGNQPQHF
>TRBV28|TRBJ2-1
CASSAGPPVF
>TRBV5-6|TRBJ2-5
CASSFRQTQETQYF
>TRBV5-8|TRBJ2-5
CASSPGLAETQYF
>TRBV19|TRBJ1-4
CASSWTGGSRELFF
>TRBV7-9|TRBJ2-1
CASSSGSTHPNEQFF
>TRBV5-1|TRBJ1-1
CASSPHGTVQGTEAFF
>TRBV11-3|TRBJ2-3
CASSRAGGADTQYF
>TRBV11-2|TRBJ2-6
CASSLDSSGANVLTF
>TRBV4-3|TRBJ2-3
CASSQVRQSSDTQYF
>TRBV5-1|TRBJ1-1
CASSLTQGRNTEAFF
>TRBV7-2|TRBJ2-3
CASSSLQGYSTDTQYF
>TRBV9|TRBJ1-1
CASSGAGVGSAEAFF
>TRBV27|TRBJ1-1
CASSLFGQNTEAFF
>TRBV30|TRBJ2-3
CAWSVPSGGALSTDTQYF
>TRBV4-3|TRBJ1-5
CASSQDLVTGGNQPQHF
>TRBV30|TRBJ1-3
CAWSEGVFGNTIYF
>TRBV7-6|TRBJ2-7
CASSLGQGLMEQYF
>TRBV4-3|TRBJ2-3
CASSQRTRALSSRDTQYF
>TRBV7-9|TRBJ1-1
CASSQRSGVTEAFF
>TRBV30|TRBJ1-1
CAWSMGGGAFF
>TRBV29-1|TRBJ1-5
CSVGVRGDQPQHF
>TRBV7-9|TRBJ1-4
CASTLAGRDEKLFF
>TRBV6-5|TRBJ1-1
CASSYRFGGTEAFF
>TRBV19|TRBJ2-7
CASSHRTGVYEQYF
>TRBV5-1|TRBJ2-4
CASSLEGGGTGVF
>TRBV27|TRBJ2-5
CASSPLGTGEYSYQETQYF
>TRBV30|TRBJ2-1
CAWSLTGLASNEQFF
>TRBV11-1|TRBJ2-3
CASSRTRGLSHTQYF
>TRBV27|TRBJ1-4
CASSPLRGRVEKLFF
>TRBV30|TRBJ1-1
CAWNQGQPEAFF
>TRBV7-9|TRBJ2-1
CASSLAPHFYNEQFF
>TRBV7-7|TRBJ1-1
CASSLEGRLLKGHTTDETEAFF
>TRBV15|TRBJ2-2
CATSRDTNPGLAVNTGELFF
>TRBV19|TRBJ1-2
CASSETGLYGYTF
>TRBV7-8|TRBJ2-1
CASSVQAFEQFF
>TRBV18|TRBJ2-3
CASSPSFRVTDTQYF
>TRBV9|TRBJ1-2
CASSPGTGGTRGYTF
>TRBV6-1|TRBJ1-3
CASSGQAWAGNTIYF
>TRBV7-9|TRBJ1-1
CASSLRATEAFF
>TRBV5-1|TRBJ2-7
CASSPTSGSYEQYF
>TRBV6-5|TRBJ1-2
CASSYSNSGNYGYTF
>TRBV7-8|TRBJ1-4
CASSLVQGFEKLFF
>TRBV6-5|TRBJ2-2
CASRLSGRPTGELFF
>TRBV9|TRBJ2-2
CASSAGGGGRPGELFF
>TRBV30|TRBJ1-5
CAWSVQGNQPQHF
>TRBV28|TRBJ2-5
CASSFPPGIETQYF